A selection of T cell receptor beta chains follows, all from one sample in a study of technical replicates of blood from several donors. The assay was immunoSEQ multiplex PCR, and TCRdb's table has in-frame clones only and misses some. Among some 31,000 clones listed, roughly nine tenths were seen once. Sequenced material: PBMCs. The receptor set was obtained from a human donor in good health. Some clones in this sample may be carry-over from other donors' samples. The CDR3 runs from the conserved cysteine through the conserved F or W. D genes are given only for firm matches. Rows give clone size only sometimes, using once, few, many, or a class for an expanded clone.

size	J	D	V	CDR3	DNA
NA	TRBJ2-7	NA	TRBV4-3	CASSQDGLTTGEQYF	TGCGCCAGCAGCCAAGACGGACTCACCACGGGCGAGCAGTACTTC
NA	TRBJ2-1	NA	TRBV7-3	CASSPDPGEQFF	TGTGCCAGCAGCCCCGACCCAGGGGAGCAGTTCTTC
NA	TRBJ1-2	NA	TRBV6-1	CASSVQGILNYGYTF	TGTGCCAGCAGTGTGCAGGGGATTCTTAACTATGGCTACACCTTC
few	TRBJ2-5	NA	TRBV4-3	CASSQDLSETQYF	TGCGCCAGCAGCCAAGATCTCTCAGAGACCCAGTACTTC
NA	TRBJ2-7	NA	TRBV7-8	CASSIGSLTYEQYF	TGTGCCAGCAGCATAGGTAGTCTGACCTACGAGCAGTACTTC
once	TRBJ2-5	TRBD2	TRBV4-1	CASSQDALAGWETQYF	TGCGCCAGCAGCCAAGATGCCCTAGCGGGATGGGAGACCCAGTACTTC
few	TRBJ1-2	NA	TRBV21-1	CASSKDKNYGYTF	TGTGCCAGCAGCAAAGACAAAAACTATGGCTACACCTTC
few	TRBJ2-3	TRBD2	TRBV6-4	CASSPESGGSSDTQYF	TGTGCCAGCAGTCCCGAAAGCGGGGGTTCCTCAGATACGCAGTATTTT
once	TRBJ1-1	NA	TRBV7-2	CASSLPQDRRLNTEAFF	TGTGCCAGCAGCTTACCCCAAGACAGGAGGTTGAACACTGAAGCTTTCTTT
NA	TRBJ1-3	NA	TRBV10-1	CASSAPRSGNTIYF	TGCGCCAGCAGTGCTCCCCGGTCTGGAAACACCATATATTTT
NA	TRBJ2-5	TRBD1	TRBV5-6	CASSPHSRDRGGTQYF	TGTGCCAGCAGCCCCCATTCCCGGGACAGGGGAGGGACCCAGTACTTC
NA	TRBJ2-2	NA	TRBV19	CASSVAAGTGELFF	TGTGCCAGTAGTGTAGCGGCGGGCACCGGGGAGCTGTTTTTT
NA	TRBJ2-7	TRBD1	TRBV7-2	CASSPDRGRSYEQYF	TGTGCCAGCAGCCCGGACAGGGGAAGATCCTACGAGCAGTACTTC
NA	TRBJ1-5	NA	TRBV19	CASSIDLGAPNQPQHF	TGTGCCAGTAGTATAGATTTGGGGGCCCCGAATCAGCCCCAGCATTTT
NA	TRBJ1-1	NA	TRBV6-6	CASSTQTGDTEAFF	TGTGCCAGCAGTACCCAGACGGGGGACACTGAAGCTTTCTTT
NA	TRBJ1-1	NA	TRBV29-1	CSVEGGGSPEAFF	TGCAGCGTTGAAGGGGGGGGGTCTCCTGAAGCTTTCTTT
NA	TRBJ2-5	TRBD2	TRBV11-2	CASGSGGVWTQYF	TGTGCCAGCGGAAGCGGGGGGGTATGGACCCAGTACTTC
NA	TRBJ2-3	NA	TRBV6-5	CASEGRGTQYF	TGTGCCAGCGAGGGCCGAGGAACGCAGTATTTT
NA	TRBJ1-1	NA	TRBV11-2	CASSLAAEAFF	TGTGCCAGCAGCTTAGCCGCTGAAGCTTTCTTT
NA	TRBJ1-5	TRBD1	TRBV7-2	CASSQDRGNQPQHF	TGTGCCAGCAGTCAGGACAGGGGCAATCAGCCCCAGCATTTT
NA	TRBJ1-1	NA	TRBV10-3	CAISESATGNTEAFF	TGTGCCATCAGTGAGTCAGCTACTGGGAACACTGAAGCTTTCTTT
NA	TRBJ1-2	NA	TRBV30	CAWSVSQEYGYTF	TGTGCCTGGAGTGTCTCACAGGAATATGGCTACACCTTC
once	TRBJ2-7	NA	TRBV27	CASRDQGNSPYEQYF	TGTGCCAGCAGGGATCAGGGTAATTCCCCCTACGAGCAGTACTTC
NA	TRBJ1-4	NA	TRBV29-1	CSVVRGTNEKLFF	TGCAGCGTTGTCCGGGGAACTAATGAAAAACTGTTTTTT
once	TRBJ2-7	TRBD1	TRBV4-1	CASSQGEGQGLNEQYF	TGCGCCAGCAGCCAAGGGGAGGGACAGGGGTTGAACGAGCAGTACTTC
NA	TRBJ1-2	NA	TRBV5-6	CASSRGFNYGYTF	TGTGCCAGCAGCAGAGGGTTTAACTATGGCTACACCTTC
once	TRBJ2-3	NA	TRBV6-5	CASSYSGLGGDTQYF	TGTGCCAGCAGTTACTCGGGCCTCGGGGGAGATACGCAGTATTTT
NA	TRBJ2-1	NA	TRBV7-3	CASSSSVDNEQFF	TGTGCCAGCAGCTCCTCTGTTGACAATGAGCAGTTCTTC
NA	TRBJ1-1	NA	TRBV25-1	CASGQTMNTEAFF	TGTGCCAGCGGTCAGACAATGAACACTGAAGCTTTCTTT
NA	TRBJ2-5	TRBD2	TRBV18	CASSPPRLAGQETQYF	TGTGCCAGCTCACCACCGCGGCTAGCGGGTCAAGAGACCCAGTACTTC
NA	TRBJ1-6	NA	TRBV5-1	CASSPRAGYNSPLHF	TGCGCCAGCAGCCCCCGGGCAGGGTATAATTCACCCCTCCACTTT
NA	TRBJ2-3	TRBD2	TRBV4-3	CASSQDRGTSGGTQYF	TGCGCCAGCAGCCAAGATCGGGGGACTAGCGGAGGTACGCAGTATTTT
NA	TRBJ2-2	NA	TRBV5-1	CASSLNRERTGELFF	TGCGCCAGCAGCTTGAACAGGGAACGCACCGGGGAGCTGTTTTTT